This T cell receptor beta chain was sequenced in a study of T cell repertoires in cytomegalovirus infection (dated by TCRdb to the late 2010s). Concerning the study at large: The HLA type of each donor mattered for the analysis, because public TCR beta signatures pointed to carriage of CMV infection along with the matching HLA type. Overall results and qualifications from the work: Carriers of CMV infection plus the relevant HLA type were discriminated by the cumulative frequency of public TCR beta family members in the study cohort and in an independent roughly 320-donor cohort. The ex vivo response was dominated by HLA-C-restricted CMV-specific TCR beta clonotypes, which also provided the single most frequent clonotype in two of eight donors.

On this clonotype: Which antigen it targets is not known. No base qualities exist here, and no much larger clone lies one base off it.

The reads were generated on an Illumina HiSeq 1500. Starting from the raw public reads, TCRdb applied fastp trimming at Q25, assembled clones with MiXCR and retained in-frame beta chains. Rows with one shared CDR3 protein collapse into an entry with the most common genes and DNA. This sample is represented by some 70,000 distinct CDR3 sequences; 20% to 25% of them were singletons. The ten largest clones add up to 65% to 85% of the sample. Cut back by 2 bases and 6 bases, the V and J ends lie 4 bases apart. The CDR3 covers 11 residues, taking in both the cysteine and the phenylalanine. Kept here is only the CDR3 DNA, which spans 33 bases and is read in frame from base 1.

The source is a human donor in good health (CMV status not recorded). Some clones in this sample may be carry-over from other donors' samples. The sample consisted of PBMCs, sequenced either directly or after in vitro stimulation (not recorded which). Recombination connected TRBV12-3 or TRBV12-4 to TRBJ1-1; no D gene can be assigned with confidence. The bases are TGTGCCAGCAGTTTACAAGCTGAAGCTTTCTTT. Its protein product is CASSLQAEAFF.